This TCR beta chain was recovered during a study of cytomegalovirus exposure and HLA in healthy donors (TCRdb year 2017). About the full investigation: According to an earlier analysis of 450 to 650 of the donors, about 179 million T cells yielded roughly 110 million unique TCR beta sequences and roughly 280 Gb of sequence data. Among about 410 genotyped donors of the cohort, an average of approximately 240,000 unique TCR beta nucleotide sequences was sequenced per donor, of which about 18% were non-productive. Both class I and class II loci were covered by HLA typing, at four-digit resolution. All discovery cohort repertoires had been generated using a single sequencing platform. To study patterns of TCR occurrence, a later analysis re-analyzed previously published TCR beta repertoires from 650 to 750 donors and added high-resolution HLA genotyping. To predict cytomegalovirus infection status, the study combined high-throughput TCR immunosequencing, statistical association of individual TCRs with disease status, and machine learning. Rather than using new phenotypic data, the later analysis identified candidate immune exposures from TCR beta sequences and from how often those sequences occurred across donors. Of the roughly 400 genotyped donors, 80% to 90% were placed in the genetic ancestry cluster associated with self-reported Caucasian donors. Donor age, sex, ethnicity and CMV serostatus were compiled alongside the repertoire data. A separate validation cohort of 90 to 150 different subjects was used in addition to the 666-subject first cohort. Typing coverage differed by locus: A, B, C, DRB1 and DQB1 were typed in roughly 620-640 donors, DQA1 in 500 to 550, DPA1 in approximately 610, and DPB1 in just under 480. Genome-wide SNP genotypes for about three fifths of the roughly 700 donors were used in a later genetic analysis, which treated that subset as a discovery cohort. About five DR-DQ haplotypes were treated as single units for association and clustering because of strong linkage in the cohort. The study aimed to test whether signatures of past pathogen exposure could be identified by cataloging public T cell receptors. Using immunosequencing, the study profiled T cell repertoires from 666 subjects and related those repertoires to cytomegalovirus serostatus. To decide whether each TCR beta V gene segment behaved as functional or pseudogenic, an earlier analysis of approximately 620 of the donors relied on high-throughput TCR beta sequencing. Approximately 330 gigabases of sequencing data and roughly 80 million unique TCR sequences made up an early release that covered several hundred HLA-typed donors. What the authors observed across the whole study: A further reported finding was that TCR beta sequences accurately predicted the HLA-A and HLA-B alleles for most subjects in the first cohort. Linkage disequilibrium might explain the correlated functional status among segregating V segments, but an unknown experimental factor could not be excluded. A cluster of highly shared sequence variants was judged likely to represent a technical artifact of the sequencing pipeline. According to a later analysis, most CMV-associated TCR beta chains appeared to be HLA-restricted, and the HLA associations seemed to be driven largely by CMV exposure. When HLA alleles, especially DR and DQ, strongly co-occurred, TCR associations were difficult to assign to individual alleles. The study listed 164 TCR beta chains as associated with cytomegalovirus. Only TCR beta chains were sequenced in this cohort, and the absence of alpha or paired-chain data limited detectable features. Cytomegalovirus status was reported to be diagnosed by the classifier with high specificity and sensitivity in both the original and validation cohorts. Some IMGT-functional V segments, including TRBV6-2 and TRBV6-3, could not be distinguished by the 87-base-pair reads and were therefore excluded. Across donors, most TCR sequences were observed very rarely, whereas some public TCRs were present in many individuals. Because counts were too low, about 18 rarely observed V segments, including chromosome 9 orphons, were excluded from the earlier analysis of some 590 of the donors. Sequencing depth was assumed to be roughly uniform across donors in the presence/absence analyses, though that assumption may not hold. A later analysis reported that several top co-occurrence clusters appeared linked to parvovirus B19, influenza, CMV and Epstein-Barr virus. Immune exposure information for the cohort was limited to CMV serostatus. A later analysis associated about 16,000 TCR beta sequences with specific HLA alleles at a false discovery rate of 0.05. A later analysis found that HLA-associated TCR beta chains were more clonally expanded and had lower generation probabilities than equally common non-associated chains. Because HLA typing was missing for some donors at each locus, association tests included only the typed subset. Compared with the roughly 670-donor mean, donors in an Asian-associated ancestry cluster had fewer N-insertions in productive TCRs, according to a later genetic analysis. In vitro tests confirmed that a few of the cytomegalovirus-associated TCR beta chains recognize cytomegalovirus antigens. An earlier analysis of several hundred of the donors showed that most TCR beta V segments appeared in productive rearrangements either about 87% or about 30% of the time, which broadly matched IMGT annotations. It was suggested by the authors that the approach could potentially be generalized to other disease states and immunological phenotypes. V-gene and J-gene trimming of TCR beta chains was associated with a missense DCLRE1C variant in a later genetic analysis, and the association was replicated in an independent cohort. A later analysis found that TCR association rates varied across HLA loci, with DRB1 alleles showing the most associated TCRs and HLA-C alleles the fewest.

As to this clone: Its target antigen remains unknown. One base away there is no much larger clone; base qualities are not given.

The cohort consisted of 666 healthy bone marrow donors. At the time of sampling, every cohort member was nominally healthy, though immune exposures that went unrecorded were likely present. The donor tested CMV seronegative, placing the donor among the roughly 350 seronegative members of the cohort. Each donor provided a peripheral blood sample, and peripheral blood mononuclear cells were used for TCR beta sequencing. Genomic DNA was extracted from the blood cell samples with the Qiagen DNeasy Blood Extraction Kit. Libraries were constructed by the immunoSEQ multiplex PCR assay. The multiplex PCR relied on a mix of 60 forward primers for TCR Vbeta segments and 13 reverse primers for TCR Jbeta segments. Amplification of the CDR3 region of rearranged TCR beta genes was performed with a multiplex PCR assay on genomic DNA. The amplified TCR beta libraries were sequenced on the Illumina HiSeq System as 87-base-pair reads. Regarding the original processing steps: A later analysis counted about 80 million unique TCR beta chains across the approximately 700 repertoires, and roughly 10 million of these chains were shared by at least two donors. Raw reads were error-corrected and collapsed into unique sequences with a nearest-neighbor algorithm that merged closely related sequences to remove PCR and sequencing errors. CDR3 sequences were aligned to IMGT reference sequences to assign V, D and J gene segments. Each retained sequence needed at least a six-nucleotide match to both a V gene segment and a J gene segment. Rearrangements were called productive when the CDR3 lacked stop codons and stayed in frame with V and J; all others were non-productive. CDR3 was defined by IMGT convention, running from the second conserved V-encoded cysteine to the conserved J-encoded phenylalanine. Sequences without an unambiguous match to a single V gene segment were excluded from the earlier analysis of about 640 of the donors. In an earlier analysis of more than 500 of the donors, a V segment was called functional when productive rearrangements were above 56.7%, and segregating when the standard deviation between donors exceeded 5%. A statistical classification framework was developed to diagnose cytomegalovirus status using the catalog of TCR beta chain sequences. V and J gene assignment, in a later analysis, came from comparing TCR nucleotide sequences with IMGT/GENE-DB human TR gene sequences. In a later analysis, CDR3 sequences and most-parsimonious VDJ recombination scenarios were assigned using the TCRdist pipeline. In a later analysis, each TCR beta chain was defined by its CDR3 amino acid sequence together with its V-gene family, and reads lacking a unique V-gene family were excluded. To address suspected cross-contamination and a sequencing artifact, a later analysis removed some 620 highly shared, low-generation-probability nucleotide sequences. For each public chain, a later analysis derived a clonal expansion index from normalized ranks of inferred template counts within each repertoire. In a later analysis, generation probabilities were computed with a VDJ recombination model fitted to out-of-frame rearrangements, and the resulting probabilities were checked against IGoR. Hypergeometric tests were used in a later analysis to score TCR-TCR, TCR-HLA and TCR-CMV co-occurrence, with a repertoire-size bias correction applied to the TCR pairs. In a later analysis, false discovery rates were estimated by permuting HLA or CMV assignments 20 times. A later analysis grouped co-occurring TCRs with DBSCAN, adding TCRdist sequence similarity when clustering within HLA-allele-positive subsets. Repertoires with fewer than 30,000 or more than 120,000 public chains, plus five repertoires with anomalous nucleotide sharing, were excluded from co-occurrence clustering. The table was pulled from immuneACCESS by TCRdb, which kept in-frame rearrangements only. Such tables lose some clones; where checked, under half of the loss comes from unresolved V genes, and the rest has no known cause. V, J and clone size derive from that table, while D and trimming were established from the DNA sequence. For this sample there are about 94,000 clones; 75% to 80% appear just once. About 3.8% of the sample lies in the top ten.

Its CDR3 holds 13 amino acids, cysteine through phenylalanine. Here the CDR3 DNA is all that survives: 39 bases in frame from base 1. V has 6 bases trimmed and J has 3 bases trimmed; junction bases matching no gene number 1. CDR1 ENHRY and CDR2 SYGVKD were looked up in the germline V gene. The specimen sequenced was PBMCs. This clonotype originated in a woman in her forties in good health and CMV-seronegative. The chain is encoded by TRBV10-3 joined to TRBJ1-1; the central 10 bases match TRBD1. The DNA sequence is TGTGCCATCAGGGACAGGGGGGACACTGAAGCTTTCTTT. Its protein product is CAIRDRGDTEAFF.